This T cell receptor (beta chain) originates from a study of beta chain features in type 1 diabetes. This clone was recorded a few times. Germline assignment: CDR1 MDHEN and CDR2 SYDVKM. This CDR3 is built from 13 residues. Trimming removed 10 bases from V and 4 bases from J, with 16 bases in between. The study reverse transcribed the entire isolated RNA, so it sequenced expressed TCRB transcripts. Measured with immunoSEQ multiplex PCR; TCRdb has only the in-frame clones, and not every one. The table includes 860,000 or so clones, about 17% detected once. What was sequenced was naive CD4+ T cells from blood. The TCR was taken from a woman younger than 30 in good health. The chain links TRBV28 to TRBJ1-2, with D possibly matching TRBD1 (6 bases). CDR3 in amino acids: CATQAGVGYGYTF. CDR3 in DNA: TGTGCCACCCAGGCAGGGGTTGGCTATGGCTACACCTTC.